This TCR beta chain comes out of a study of Ad26.COV2.S vaccination and SARS-CoV-2 variants. Study-wide context: The trial was COV1001 and the donor's arm was Ad26.COV2.S. Ad26.COV2.S, an intramuscular injection, was given once or twice 56 days apart. Notes on the study in general: There was reportedly substantial breadth in spike-specific CD8+ and CD4+ T cell responses after vaccination. Greater spike-specific TCR breadth was seen in vaccine recipients than in placebo recipients.

Comments on this clone: The antigen remains unidentified.

Treatment given: some 20 received Ad26.COV2.S at low or high dose, single or two shots; 5 received placebo; per-sample allocation not given. Sampling occurred on day 63 after the first vaccine or placebo injection. Sequencing was performed with immunoSEQ multiplex PCR; in TCRdb, only in-frame clones are kept and a portion is missing. The table lists approximately 400,000 clones, 70% to 90% of them singletons. The CDR3 consists of 13 residues. Germline CDR1 SGHRS, CDR2 YFSETQ. Trimming took off 4 bases at V and 2 bases at J, with 10 bases between the two ends. Sequences were derived from peripheral blood, sampled in a trial of Ad26.COV2.S vaccine versus placebo. The chain joins TRBV5-1 to TRBJ2-7; D unresolved. This receptor was obtained from a person aged 18 to 65 who received the Ad26.COV2.S COVID-19 vaccine or a placebo. CDR3 DNA sequence: TGCGCCAGCAGCGAGGAATCTACCTACGAGCAGTACTTC. Its protein product is CASSEESTYEQYF.